This T cell receptor beta chain was observed in a study of identifying expanded T cells in peripheral blood. Findings of the study overall: Differentially abundant clones: about 1.2 between replicates, approximately 15 at approximately 13 days, under 25 at four.

Points on this clone: The antigen is undetermined.

No infections or other immune events were documented during collection. Data came from immunoSEQ multiplex PCR; TCRdb stores just in-frame clones and leaves some out. The table records about 94,000 clones, roughly 86% of them present only once. CDR3 length: 16 amino acids. V lost 2 bases and J lost 8, with 19 bases in between. CDR1 and CDR2 from the germline V gene are SGHDN and FVKESK. Sequenced input: blood. V is TRBV14 and J is TRBJ1-3, with D hard to call. This TCR was sampled from a person aged 18 to 75 in good health. CDR3 coding DNA: TGTGCCAGCAGCCAAACCGAACCCTCGGGCGCAGACACCATATATTTT. This codes for CASSQTEPSGADTIYF.